This T cell receptor beta chain originates from a study of T cells in localized non-small cell lung cancer. TCRdb keeps only in-frame clones here, not all; method: immunoSEQ multiplex PCR. Of a few thousand clones listed, 25% to 30% are singletons. Trimming took 4 bases from V and 6 from J; bases not matched to a gene: 9. This CDR3 contains 14 residues. Germline V gene sequence: CDR1 GTSNPN, CDR2 SVGIG (reference sequence). The starting material was normal lung tissue next to the tumor, obtained before any cancer treatment. This sequence was found in a male donor at least 60 years old with stage II lung adenocarcinoma. This chain joins TRBV30 and TRBJ1-5, with 7 bases identical to TRBD1. In DNA, the CDR3 is TGTGCCTGGAACGCAGGGGGAGACGCTCAGCCCCAGCATTTT. Its protein product is CAWNAGGDAQPQHF. The whole variable domain, filled in from reference TRBV30 and TRBJ1-5, reads SQTIHQWPATLVQPVGSPLSLECTVEGTSNPNLYWYRQAAGRGLQLLFYSVGIGQISSEVPQNLSASRPQDRQFILSSKKLLLSDSGFYLCAWNAGGDAQPQHFGDGTRLSIL.